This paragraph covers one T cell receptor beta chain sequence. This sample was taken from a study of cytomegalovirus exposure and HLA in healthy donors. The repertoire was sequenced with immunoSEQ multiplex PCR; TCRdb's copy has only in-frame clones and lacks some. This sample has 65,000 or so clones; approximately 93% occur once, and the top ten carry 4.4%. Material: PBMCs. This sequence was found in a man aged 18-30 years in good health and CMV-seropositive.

CDR3 DNA sequence: TGTGCCAGCAGCCAAAGTGAAGGACACAACTATGGCTACACCTTC. It encodes CASSQSEGHNYGYTF. The chain couples TRBV4-2 to TRBJ1-2, with a weak D call TRBD1 (5 bases). V was pared by 2 bases and J by 2 bases, with 12 bases between. Per germline, CDR1 LGHNA and CDR2 YNFKEQ. There are 15 residues in the CDR3.